These 8 T cell receptor beta chains were all obtained from the same sample, sequenced in a study of tumor-infiltrating lymphocytes in primary liver carcinoma. Co-extraction of RNA and DNA was performed on about 20-32 mg of unsorted bulk tissue. Starting from 450 to 500 ng of total RNA, TCR beta cDNA was produced with a primer in the constant region. Libraries for TCR beta were built through three nested multiplex PCR rounds, which together made up a slightly modified ARM-PCR procedure. Use of TRBV1-TRBV30 forward primers with a C-beta reverse primer characterized the first two PCR rounds, which lasted around 10 cycles each. TCRdb re-called the multiplex PCR reads through MiXCR, storing one row per CDR3 protein. The sample contains 35,000 to 40,000 distinct CDR3 sequences, approximately 71% of which appear only once. The sample consisted of tumor-adjacent normal liver tissue. The receptor source for this set is a man aged 35 to 55 with primary liver carcinoma and hepatitis B virus infection.

With respect to this clonotype: This may arise from a read error, as a much more abundant clone is one base away. This rearrangement joins TRBV19 to TRBJ2-3; TRBD1 agrees at 7 bases. Germline CDR1 reads LNHDA; CDR2 reads SQIVND (reference sequence). The CDR3 is 14 amino acids. The CDR3 reads CTSSIQGGTDTQYF. DNA for the CDR3: TGTACCAGTAGTATCCAGGGGGGCACAGATACGCAGTATTTT.

Turning to this clonotype: The CDR3 carries no conserved terminal phenylalanine or tryptophan, so it likely arises from a read error. Because the CDR3's place on the DNA is in doubt, the DNA is left out and the CDR3 is given as listed by TCRdb. The rearrangement joins TRBV5-1 to TRBJ2-1. The germline gives CDR1 SGHRS, CDR2 YFSETQ. The CDR3 has 15 residues if both end residues are counted. The chain's CDR3 is CASSLVGEPYNEQFL.

This clonotype was detected many times. The chain links TRBV25-1 to TRBJ2-2; D might be TRBD1 (6 bases). Germline V lookup: CDR1 MGHDK, CDR2 SYGVNS. The CDR3 length is 15 residues. Trimming took off 2 bases at V and 1 base at J, with 8 bases between the two ends. The CDR3 sequence is CASSELQGNTGELFF. CDR3 nucleotides: TGTGCCAGCAGTGAACTACAGGGGAACACCGGGGAGCTGTTTTTT. Filled out from reference TRBV25-1 and TRBJ2-2, the complete variable domain reads EADIYQTPRYLVIGTGKKITLECSQTMGHDKMYWYQQDPGMELHLIHYSYGVNSTEKGDLSSESTVSRIRTEHFPLTLESARPSHTSQYLCASSELQGNTGELFFGEGSRLTVL.

Concerning this clonotype itself: The junction departs from the called germline gene at one end, perhaps through a read error. The chain recombines TRBV6-2 or TRBV6-3 with TRBJ2-3, with 7 bases identical to TRBD2. Germline CDR1 is MNHEY and CDR2 is SVGEGT. CDR3 length equals 14 residues. As DNA, the CDR3 is TGTGCCAACAGTTACTCGACTAGCATAGATACGCAGTATTTT. Protein product: CANSYSTSIDTQYF.

A remark on this clonotype: Since the CDR3 does not end with the conserved phenylalanine or tryptophan, this likely comes from a read error. Because the CDR3's place on the DNA is in doubt, the DNA is left out and the CDR3 is given as listed by TCRdb. V usage is TRBV29-1 and J usage is TRBJ2-3; the listed D gene, TRBD1, was not tested against the DNA. Looked up from germline, CDR1 is SQVTM and CDR2 is ANQGSEA. Termini included, the CDR3 measures 13 amino acids. The CDR3 loop reads CSVERTGGDTQYS.

In the case of this clonotype: The junction does not match germline at one end; this may be a read error. J is TRBJ2-1 and V is TRBV10-3, with 9 bases fitting TRBD2. Germline-derived CDR1 and CDR2 are ENHRY and SYGVKD. CDR3 length: 15 amino acids. CDR3 residues: CAIRASGISYNKQFF. In DNA form, the CDR3 reads TGTGCCATCAGGGCTAGCGGGATCTCCTACAATAAGCAGTTCTTT.

A word on this clonotype: A junction boundary mismatches the germline segment, possibly from a read error. The rearrangement joins TRBV6-1 to TRBJ2-7, with 10 nucleotides matching TRBD2. CDR3 length: 16 residues. The germline V gene has CDR1 MNHNS and CDR2 SASEGT. CDR3 in DNA: TGTGCCAGCAGCCCTGATAGGCTAGCGGGAGCCTACGGGCAGTACTTC. Translation: CASSPDRLAGAYGQYF.

A word on this clonotype: In this CDR3 the conserved last residue, phenylalanine or tryptophan, is missing, so a read error is likely. The chain has TRBV29-1 and TRBJ2-2; D not certain. Looked up from germline, CDR1 is SQVTM and CDR2 is ANQGSEA. This CDR3 region has 14 residues. CDR3 nucleotide sequence: TGCAGCGTACTGAGCAGCCCGAACACAGGGGAGCTGTTTCTT. Translating gives CSVLSSPNTGELFL.